This T cell receptor (beta chain) emerged from a study of Ad26.COV2.S vaccination and SARS-CoV-2 variants. Study context: Participants got Ad26.COV2.S intramuscularly, once or twice 56 days apart.

As to treatment: around 19 received Ad26.COV2.S at low or high dose, single or two shots; a few received placebo; per-sample allocation not given. Collection of the samples took place on day 63 after the first injection of vaccine or placebo. TCRdb's copy holds only in-frame clones and misses some; the assay was immunoSEQ multiplex PCR. The repertoire consists of about 410,000 clones, with 92% occurring once and the leading ten covering more than 1.5%. This CDR3 is built from 15 residues. Per germline, CDR1 MDHEN and CDR2 SYDVKM. With 6 bases removed from V and 5 bases from J, the gap between germline ends came to 20 bases.

The TCR sequence derives from a person aged 18-65 years who received the Ad26.COV2.S COVID-19 vaccine or a placebo. The chain carries TRBV28 and TRBJ2-7; possibly TRBD1 or TRBD2 for D (5 bases each). Sample: peripheral blood, taken in a trial of Ad26.COV2.S vaccine versus placebo. For the CDR3, the DNA is TGTGCCAGCAGCTCTCGAGGGGCAGGGCTAAACGAGCAGTACTTC. Encoded protein: CASSSRGAGLNEQYF.